What follows are 22 T cell receptor beta chains derived from one specimen sequenced in a study of cytomegalovirus exposure and HLA in healthy donors. 60 Vbeta and 13 Jbeta primers were used in PCR. Sequenced by immunoSEQ multiplex PCR; TCRdb stores in-frame clones only, minus some. The table shows fewer than 200,000 clones, with approximately 80% occurring only once. Source material: PBMCs. The source is a woman aged 30 to 39 in good health and CMV-seropositive.

V is TRBV19 and J is TRBJ2-4, with 7 bases lining up with TRBD1. V trimming: 3 bases; J trimming: 3 bases; junction bases outside the gene matches: 5. Germline CDR1 is LNHDA and CDR2 is SQIVND (reference sequence). This CDR3 region has 15 residues. The CDR3 DNA reads as TGTGCCAGTAGTATCCAAGGGGGCATCAAAAACATTCAGTACTTC. Translation: CASSIQGGIKNIQYF. The full variable domain, with the rest looked up from reference TRBV19 and TRBJ2-4, is DGGITQSPKYLFRKEGQNVTLSCEQNLNHDAMYWYRQDPGQGLRLIYYSQIVNDFQKGDIAEGYSVSREKKESFPLTVTSAQKNPTAFYLCASSIQGGIKNIQYFGAGTRLSVL.

The chain employs TRBV5-4 and TRBJ2-1, with 7 bases matching TRBD2. The CDR3 loop spans 16 amino acids. CDR1 and CDR2 (germline): SGHNT, YYREEE (reference sequence). After removal of 4 bases from V and 8 bases from J, the junction contained 15 bases not matched to a gene. The CDR3 region is CASSPSGVKGWDEQFF. CDR3 nucleotide sequence: TGTGCCAGCAGCCCCAGCGGGGTCAAGGGGTGGGATGAGCAGTTCTTC.

Ten or more counts support this clone. The CDR3: CASSEGQGEQETQYF. The DNA of the CDR3 is TGCGCCAGCAGCGAGGGACAGGGGGAGCAAGAGACCCAGTACTTC. The chain links TRBV5-1 to TRBJ2-5; 11 bases are shared with TRBD1. V shed 4 bases, J shed 2 bases, and the junction held 4 bases outside the gene matches. CDR3 length equals 15 residues. Germline CDR1 is SGHRS and CDR2 is YFSETQ.

The chain employs TRBV4-2 and TRBJ2-7; 12 bases map to TRBD1. CDR1 and CDR2 (germline): LGHNA, YNFKEQ. V was pared by 5 bases and J by 4 bases, with 6 bases of the junction left unmatched. The CDR3 sequence is 15 residues long. The CDR3 nucleotides read TGTGCCAGCAGCGCTCCGGGACAGGGGGCTTACGAGCAGTACTTC. It encodes CASSAPGQGAYEQYF.

J is TRBJ2-3 and V is TRBV11-2; TRBD2 might be the D (6 bases). The CDR3 is made up of 15 amino acids. The V and J ends lost 8 bases and 2 bases respectively, with 17 bases between them. Germline V gene sequence: CDR1 SGHAT, CDR2 FQNNGV. Here the CDR3 DNA reads TGTGCCAGCGTCCGGAGGGGCTTCCTCACAGATACGCAGTATTTT. Encoded protein: CASVRRGFLTDTQYF.

The chain carries TRBV2 and TRBJ2-5, with 7 bases aligning to TRBD2. This CDR3 has 13 amino acids. Germline trimming cut 10 bases from V and 3 bases from J; bases unmatched to any gene: 8. The germline V gene encodes CDR1 SNHLY and CDR2 FYNNEI. CDR3 bases: TGTGCCATCAGAAGCGGGGCTAAAGAGACCCAGTACTTC. Amino acids: CAIRSGAKETQYF.

This chain connects TRBV4-2 to TRBJ1-2; no firm D call. V was cut by 0 bases and J by 8 bases, with 16 bases left in between. Germline CDR1 and CDR2: LGHNA and YNFKEQ. This CDR3 spans 15 amino acids. Here the CDR3 DNA reads TGTGCCAGCAGCCAAGATCTAGGAGGAGCCGGCGGCTACACCTTC. As protein: CASSQDLGGAGGYTF.

The rearrangement joins TRBV7-9 to TRBJ1-1; 9 bases match TRBD1. The CDR3 sequence is 14 residues long. The junction had 4 bases not matched to a gene; V was cut back by 5 bases and J by 3 bases. The germline V gene has CDR1 SEHNR and CDR2 FQNEAQ (reference sequence). CDR3 loop: CASSPRTGDTEAFF. CDR3 DNA sequence: TGTGCCAGCAGCCCCCGGACAGGGGACACTGAAGCTTTCTTT.

V gene TRBV4-1 combines with J gene TRBJ2-7; TRBD1 aligns across 9 bases. V lost 4 bases to trimming and J lost 9 bases; unmatched junction nucleotides: 16. The CDR3 spans 16 residues. Germline values: CDR1 MGHRA, CDR2 YSYEKL. CDR3 DNA: TGCGCCAGCAGCCCTCAACCGGGACAGGGCTGGGACGGGCAGTACTTC. The encoded protein is CASSPQPGQGWDGQYF.

The chain links TRBV5-1 to TRBJ2-5; D possibly corresponds to TRBD2 (6 bases). Germline V lookup: CDR1 SGHRS, CDR2 YFSETQ. The ends were cut back, 0 bases at V and 9 bases at J, with 12 bases in the middle. The CDR3 has 13 amino acids. The CDR3 sequence: CASSLDGRGPQYF. The CDR3 DNA reads as TGCGCCAGCAGCTTGGACGGGAGAGGCCCCCAGTACTTC.

This chain joins TRBV7-2 and TRBJ2-1; maybe TRBD2 (6 bases). Germline CDR1 and CDR2: SGHTA and FQGNSA. The CDR3 sequence is 13 residues long. The germline V and J ends were trimmed by 6 bases and 4 bases, with 10 bases remaining between them. The CDR3 is CASRGGLYNEQFF. The DNA for the CDR3 is TGTGCCAGCAGAGGAGGGTTATACAATGAGCAGTTCTTC.

In its sample, this clone was seen a few times. The rearrangement joins TRBV28 to TRBJ1-6; possibly TRBD1 for D (6 bases). Germline loops: CDR1 MDHEN, CDR2 SYDVKM. Trimming took off 3 bases at V and 10 bases at J, with 13 bases between the two ends. The CDR3 contains 14 residues. Here the CDR3 DNA reads TGTGCCAGCAGTTTGGACAGAGGGGAATCACCCCTCCACTTT. Its translation: CASSLDRGESPLHF.

The chain recombines TRBV7-8 with TRBJ2-1; D possibly corresponds to TRBD2 (6 bases). CDR1 and CDR2 from the germline V gene are SGHVS and FQNEAQ. The CDR3 has 18 amino acids. Trimming took off 1 base at V and 7 bases at J, with 23 bases between the two ends. CDR3 region: CASSLEVGSSIIRNEQFF. CDR3 coding DNA: TGTGCCAGCAGCTTAGAGGTCGGGAGTAGCATTATTCGGAATGAGCAGTTCTTC.

This chain connects TRBV29-1 to TRBJ1-2; perhaps TRBD1 as D (6 bases). Trimming stripped 4 bases from V and 6 bases from J, with 27 bases between. The CDR3 has 17 residues. The germline V gene has CDR1 SQVTM and CDR2 ANQGSEA. The CDR3 nucleotides read TGCAGCGTTGGAGAGTCGTCTCGAGAAAGGGGGTCGGATGGCTACACCTTC. Its protein product is CSVGESSRERGSDGYTF.

V gene TRBV4-1 combines with J gene TRBJ1-1, with 8 nucleotides matching TRBD1. The CDR3 spans 19 residues. V shed 3 bases, J shed 0 bases, and the junction held 15 bases outside the gene matches. Germline CDR1 reads MGHRA; CDR2 reads YSYEKL. CDR3 region: CASSQDTGTGVGLNTEAFF. The CDR3 DNA sequence: TGCGCCAGCAGCCAGGATACAGGGACAGGCGTGGGTCTGAACACTGAAGCTTTCTTT.

In this sample, this clone turned up once. This chain connects TRBV15 to TRBJ2-1; TRBD2 might be the D (6 bases). This CDR3 region has 19 residues. The V and J ends lost 0 bases and 0 bases respectively, with 18 bases between them. The V gene's germline CDR1 is LNHNV and CDR2 YYDKDF (reference sequence). This CDR3 is CATSRDPGDGGISYNEQFF. CDR3 nucleotides: TGTGCCACCAGCAGAGATCCCGGAGATGGGGGGATCTCCTACAATGAGCAGTTCTTC.

This chain connects TRBV30 to TRBJ1-1; 7 bases agree with TRBD1. Trimming took 0 bases from V and 1 from J; bases not matched to a gene: 2. This CDR3 region has 14 residues. CDR1 is GTSNPN, CDR2 SVGIG, per germline (reference sequence). The CDR3 sequence: CAWSVNRGNTEAFF. The CDR3 nucleotides are TGTGCCTGGAGTGTAAACAGGGGGAACACTGAAGCTTTCTTT.

CDR3 sequence reads: CASSFTQGNWYNEQFF. DNA of the CDR3: TGTGCCAGCAGTTTCACTCAGGGGAATTGGTACAATGAGCAGTTCTTC. The rearrangement uses TRBV28 and TRBJ2-1, with a weak D call TRBD1 (6 bases). Germline CDR1 is MDHEN and CDR2 is SYDVKM. CDR3 length: 16 amino acids. Trimming removed 3 bases from V and 4 bases from J, with 16 bases in between. Looking up the rest from reference TRBV28 and TRBJ2-1 gives the full variable domain: DVKVTQSSRYLVKRTGEKVFLECVQDMDHENMFWYRQDPGLGLRLIYFSYDVKMKEKGDIPEGYSVSREKKERFSLILESASTNQTSMYLCASSFTQGNWYNEQFFGPGTRLTVL.

This clone has a single count. The DNA of the CDR3 is TGTGCCAGTACCATAGGAGGGGGCCGCACTGAAGCTTTCTTT. Translation gives CASTIGGGRTEAFF. This sequence joins TRBV19 and TRBJ1-1; 7 bases match TRBD1. J lost 4 bases, V lost 7 bases, and 9 bases had no gene match. The CDR3 extends over 14 amino acids. CDR1 LNHDA and CDR2 SQIVND come from the germline V gene (reference sequence). The full variable domain, in which reference TRBV19 and TRBJ1-1 provide the parts outside the CDR3, is DGGITQSPKYLFRKEGQNVTLSCEQNLNHDAMYWYRQDPGQGLRLIYYSQIVNDFQKGDIAEGYSVSREKKESFPLTVTSAQKNPTAFYLCASTIGGGRTEAFFGQGTRLTVV.

V usage is TRBV5-8 and J usage is TRBJ2-2; D is possibly TRBD2 (5 bases). Germline lookup yields CDR1 SGHTS and CDR2 YDEGEE. V lost 1 base, J lost 1 base, and 14 bases lay in between. The CDR3 has 17 amino acids. The CDR3 DNA is TGTGCCAGCAGCTTGAGGGTATCACGGGGGAACACCGGGGAGCTGTTTTTT. Amino acids: CASSLRVSRGNTGELFF.

The chain links TRBV11-2 to TRBJ2-1; 11 bases map to TRBD2. CDR3 length equals 14 residues. V lost 5 bases, J lost 8 bases, and 5 bases stayed unmatched. CDR1 is SGHAT and CDR2 is FQNNGV in the germline V gene. The CDR3 bases are TGTGCCAGCAGCAAACTAGCGGGGGTAGATGAGCAGTTCTTC. This sequence encodes CASSKLAGVDEQFF.

The chain carries TRBV6-1 and TRBJ2-2; no clear D. The CDR3 is 12 amino acids. V lost 2 bases and J 8 bases, leaving 6 bases between the germline ends. The germline V gene encodes CDR1 MNHNS and CDR2 SASEGT. CDR3 protein: CASSELRGELFF. CDR3 DNA sequence: TGTGCCAGCAGTGAACTTCGGGGGGAGCTGTTTTTT.